This T cell receptor (beta chain) derives from a study of T cell responses to AZD1222 COVID-19 vaccine. Study outcomes and limitations: Only a handful of AZD1222 recipients were seropositive at baseline. Repertoire samples came only from after the peak T cell response.

Clones were sequenced by immunoSEQ multiplex PCR, and TCRdb holds only the in-frame ones, with some missing. The sample consists of some 110,000 clones, around 90% of them appearing once. This clone appeared a few times. The antigen remains undetermined. This CDR3 region has 17 residues. CDR1 is MNHNY and CDR2 is SVGAGI in the germline V gene (reference sequence). J was trimmed by 6 bases and V by 5 bases; bases with no gene match: 13. The TCR comes from an adult who received the AZD1222 COVID-19 vaccine. Sequencing was performed on peripheral blood, taken 28 days after the second AZD1222 dose. The chain carries TRBV6-6 and TRBJ2-7, with TRBD2 identical over 13 bases. The CDR3 loop is CASSQGLAGRNPFEQYF. The CDR3 DNA reads as TGTGCCAGCAGTCAGGGACTAGCGGGGCGCAATCCATTCGAGCAGTACTTC.